A selection of T cell receptor beta chains follows, all from one sample in a study of cytomegalovirus exposure and HLA in healthy donors. The data were produced by immunoSEQ multiplex PCR, yet TCRdb's version contains in-frame clones alone and is incomplete. The table lists roughly 60,000 clones, roughly 94% of them singletons. Input material: PBMCs. These receptors came from a man aged 18 to 35 in good health and CMV-seronegative. The CDR3 runs from the conserved cysteine through the conserved F or W. D genes are given only for firm matches. Expanded clones get a size class; other rows say once, few or many, or leave the size out.

few NA TRBJ2-7 TRBV4-1 CASSQDTSYEQYF TGCGCCAGCAGCCAAGATACATCCTACGAGCAGTACTTC
NA NA TRBJ2-3 TRBV7-2 CASSFLQITDTQYF TGTGCCAGCAGCTTTTTGCAGATCACAGATACGCAGTATTTT
NA TRBD1 TRBJ2-1 TRBV27 CASRPRQGARNEQFF TGTGCCAGCAGGCCCAGACAGGGGGCGCGGAATGAGCAGTTCTTC
few NA TRBJ1-2 TRBV19 CATTSGFGYTF TGTGCCACCACTTCAGGGTTTGGCTACACCTTC
NA TRBD1 TRBJ1-5 TRBV7-2 CASSAGQGGNQPQHF TGTGCCAGCAGCGCCGGACAGGGCGGCAATCAGCCCCAGCATTTT
NA NA TRBJ2-5 TRBV25-1 CASSGQLGPQETQYF TGTGCCAGCAGTGGGCAACTAGGTCCCCAAGAGACCCAGTACTTC
NA TRBD1 TRBJ2-3 TRBV7-2 CASSWGTGGFTDTQYF TGTGCCAGCAGCTGGGGGACAGGGGGCTTCACAGATACGCAGTATTTT
NA NA TRBJ2-7 TRBV18 CASAGAFFSYEQYF TGTGCCAGCGCGGGGGCCTTTTTCTCCTACGAGCAGTACTTC
NA TRBD1 TRBJ2-7 TRBV28 CASRDSGTGGYEQYF TGTGCCAGCAGGGACTCCGGGACAGGGGGTTACGAGCAGTACTTC
NA NA TRBJ1-2 TRBV19 CASSRQANYGYTF TGTGCCAGTAGCCGACAGGCCAACTATGGCTACACCTTC
NA NA TRBJ2-5 TRBV7-7 CASSSQDSASWGTQYF TGTGCCAGCAGCTCCCAGGACAGTGCCTCCTGGGGGACCCAGTACTTC
NA TRBD2 TRBJ2-2 TRBV13 CASSNSLAGGTGELFF TGTGCCAGCAGCAACTCACTAGCGGGAGGAACCGGGGAGCTGTTTTTT
NA NA TRBJ2-5 TRBV27 CASSFKSSGRGNQETQYF TGTGCCAGCAGTTTTAAGTCTTCGGGTAGGGGTAACCAAGAGACCCAGTACTTC
NA TRBD2 TRBJ2-3 TRBV28 CASSSPGTSGSTDTQYF TGTGCCAGCAGTTCGCCTGGGACTAGCGGGAGCACAGATACGCAGTATTTT
NA NA TRBJ2-7 TRBV6-1 CASSRGRDYEQYF TGTGCCAGCAGTCGCGGCAGGGACTACGAGCAGTACTTC
NA NA TRBJ2-7 TRBV5-6 CASNRGSTYEQYF TGTGCCAGCAACCGAGGCAGTACCTACGAGCAGTACTTC
NA NA TRBJ2-3 TRBV10-3 CAISETTAVGAQYF TGTGCCATCAGTGAGACTACGGCGGTGGGAGCGCAGTATTTT
NA TRBD1 TRBJ1-2 TRBV20-1 CSATTGGGYTF TGCAGTGCAACCACAGGGGGAGGCTACACCTTC
NA NA TRBJ2-1 TRBV13 CASSWRDHEQFF TGTGCCAGCAGCTGGAGGGATCATGAGCAGTTCTTC
NA TRBD1 TRBJ1-4 TRBV6-8 CASTPSGQGMDEKLFF TGTGCCAGCACACCGTCCGGACAGGGGATGGATGAAAAACTGTTTTTT
NA NA TRBJ2-1 TRBV27 CASSSLGRPQSDEQFF TGTGCCAGCAGTTCCCTGGGGAGGCCTCAGAGCGATGAGCAGTTCTTC
NA NA TRBJ1-1 TRBV7-8 CASSFSGQANTEAFF TGTGCCAGCAGCTTCTCGGGACAAGCAAACACTGAAGCTTTCTTT
once TRBD2 TRBJ2-1 TRBV4-3 CASSQETSGRSSYNEQFF TGCGCCAGCAGCCAAGAAACTAGCGGGAGGAGCTCCTACAATGAGCAGTTCTTC
NA NA TRBJ1-1 TRBV7-2 CASSGGSEAFF TGTGCCAGCAGCGGAGGTTCTGAAGCTTTCTTT
few TRBD1 TRBJ2-3 TRBV6-4 CASSLLGTGGTDTQYF TGTGCCAGCAGTCTGCTCGGGACAGGGGGCACAGATACGCAGTATTTT
NA TRBD2 TRBJ2-1 TRBV13 CASSLVLGSGRAVGEQFF TGTGCCAGCAGCTTAGTTTTAGGGAGCGGGAGGGCCGTAGGGGAGCAGTTCTTC
NA TRBD1 TRBJ2-1 TRBV18 CASSRGTGGLNEQFF TGTGCCAGCTCCCGGGGGACAGGGGGCTTGAATGAGCAGTTCTTC
NA TRBD2 TRBJ2-1 TRBV6-1 CASSERAGGSSYNEQFF TGTGCCAGCAGTGAAAGGGCGGGAGGGAGCTCCTACAATGAGCAGTTCTTC
once TRBD2 TRBJ2-1 TRBV2 CASTSPNGRENEQFF TGTGCCAGCACCAGCCCTAACGGGAGGGAGAATGAGCAGTTCTTC
NA NA TRBJ1-1 TRBV9 CASSVQINTEAFF TGTGCCAGCAGCGTTCAGATTAACACTGAAGCTTTCTTT
NA NA TRBJ2-2 TRBV4-3 CASSQGLAGELFF TGCGCCAGCAGCCAAGGCCTAGCCGGGGAGCTGTTTTTT
NA NA TRBJ2-7 TRBV28 CASSLAHSYEQYF TGTGCCAGCAGTCTAGCGCACTCCTACGAGCAGTACTTC
NA TRBD1 TRBJ1-1 TRBV10-1 CASSEFRDRGSTEAFF TGCGCCAGCAGTGAGTTCCGGGACAGGGGAAGCACTGAAGCTTTCTTT
NA NA TRBJ1-1 TRBV9 CASSVGIGDMNTEAFF TGTGCCAGCAGCGTAGGGATCGGCGACATGAACACTGAAGCTTTCTTT
NA TRBD1 TRBJ1-4 TRBV27 CASRKPGQGSRLFF TGTGCCAGCAGGAAACCGGGACAGGGGTCGAGGCTGTTTTTT
NA NA TRBJ1-2 TRBV6-5 CASSFGTGNDGYTF TGTGCCAGCAGTTTCGGTACAGGGAACGATGGCTACACCTTC
NA TRBD1 TRBJ1-2 TRBV30 CAWSVRDRGLGGYTF TGTGCCTGGAGTGTAAGGGACAGGGGGCTCGGTGGCTACACCTTC
NA TRBD1 TRBJ1-1 TRBV6-1 CASTYRGWNTEAFF TGTGCCAGCACATACAGGGGTTGGAACACTGAAGCTTTCTTT
NA NA TRBJ2-1 TRBV11-2 CASRDGRGLDNEQFF TGTGCCAGCAGGGACGGCCGAGGACTCGACAATGAGCAGTTCTTC
NA TRBD1 TRBJ2-3 TRBV6-4 CASSEQGATDTQYF TGTGCCAGCAGTGAGCAGGGGGCGACAGATACGCAGTATTTT